Given below is one T cell receptor (beta chain) in context. Its target is not known. The germline V gene has CDR1 SNHLY and CDR2 FYNNEI. With 1 base removed from V and 4 bases from J, the gap between germline ends came to 8 bases. The length of the CDR3 is 15 residues. The record originates from a study of CD8 T cells in Susac syndrome. Study conclusions and caveats: As the study acknowledged, the number of individuals in its TCR sequencing and HLA analysis was relatively small.

Random-hexamer reverse transcription was applied to roughly 0.5 to 1 ug RNA. The CDR3 of TCR beta was amplified by immunoSEQ multiplex PCR across 54 Vbeta and 13 Jbeta. TCRdb processed the immunoSEQ multiplex PCR reads anew with MiXCR; each CDR3 protein has one entry. The sample gives around 200,000 distinct CDR3 sequences, approximately 95% of which show up once; more than 0.09% is in the top ten. The multiple sclerosis control group comprised treatment-naive patients with stable or active relapsing-remitting disease. Negative isolation was used for CD8+ and CD4+ T cells and FACS enrichment for TEMRA cells.

This clonotype originated in a human donor with multiple sclerosis. The J gene is TRBJ1-6, the V gene TRBV2, with a weak D call TRBD1 (5 bases). Sequencing was done on a sample of CD4+ T cells from PBMCs. The chain's CDR3 is CASSEGDHYNSPLHF. The DNA of the CDR3 is TGTGCCAGCAGTGAAGGGGACCATTATAATTCACCCCTCCACTTT.